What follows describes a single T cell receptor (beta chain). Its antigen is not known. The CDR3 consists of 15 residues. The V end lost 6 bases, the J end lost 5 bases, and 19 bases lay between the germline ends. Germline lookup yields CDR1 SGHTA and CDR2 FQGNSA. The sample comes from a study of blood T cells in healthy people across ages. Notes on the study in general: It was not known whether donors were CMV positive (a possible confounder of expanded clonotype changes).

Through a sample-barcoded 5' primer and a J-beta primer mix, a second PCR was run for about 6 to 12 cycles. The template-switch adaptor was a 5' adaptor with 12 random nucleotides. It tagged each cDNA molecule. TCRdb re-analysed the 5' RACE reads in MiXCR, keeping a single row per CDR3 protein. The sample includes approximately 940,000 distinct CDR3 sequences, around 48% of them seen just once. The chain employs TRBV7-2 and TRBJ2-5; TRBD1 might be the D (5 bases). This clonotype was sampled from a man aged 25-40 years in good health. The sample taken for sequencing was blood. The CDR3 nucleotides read TGTGCCAGCAGTCCAGAACCAGGGTCAATGGAGACCCAGTACTTC. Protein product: CASSPEPGSMETQYF.